The 20 T cell receptor beta chains given below trace back to one sample, sequenced in a study of multiple sclerosis patients with progressive multifocal leukoencephalopathy (dated by TCRdb to the late 2010s). Per the publication, the time point label means: about six months of natalizumab therapy. Sample treatment or condition, as interpreted from the label and publication: on natalizumab therapy at sampling. Library preparation used the immunoSEQ multiplex PCR assay. TCRdb's version of the immuneACCESS table is confined to in-frame rearrangements and falls short of the full clone set. An unresolved V gene accounts for under half of the shortfall where checked; the remainder is of unknown origin. In all, the sample holds 25,000 to 30,000 clones, and roughly 90% of those were seen once. About 1.6% of the sample belongs to the ten largest clones. The sequencing here drew on PBMCs, taken from a patient treated with natalizumab. The receptors here all came from a human donor with multiple sclerosis.

This clone showed up just once. The chain links TRBV27 to TRBJ1-2, with 9 bases identical to TRBD1. Germline CDR1 and CDR2: MNHEY and SMNVEV (reference sequence). Trimming at V came to 0 bases and at J to 4 bases, leaving 6 bases not matched to a gene. The CDR3 sequence is 16 residues long. DNA of the CDR3: TGTGCCAGCAGTTTATCGTACCCGGGACAGGGCTATGGCTACACCTTC. Protein sequence: CASSLSYPGQGYGYTF.

The rearrangement joins TRBV7-2 to TRBJ2-1, with 8 nucleotides matching TRBD2. J gave up 6 bases and V 3 bases, and 10 bases lay outside the gene matches. Germline CDR1 is SGHTA and CDR2 is FQGNSA. There are 16 residues in the CDR3. The CDR3 spells CASSFGPIGLANEQFF. In nucleotides, the CDR3 is TGTGCCAGCAGCTTTGGCCCCATCGGACTAGCCAATGAGCAGTTCTTC.

This chain joins TRBV19 and TRBJ2-7; 11 bases are a match to TRBD1. The V segment lost 5 bases and the J segment 3 bases; nucleotides outside the gene matches: 3. The germline V gene has CDR1 LNHDA and CDR2 SQIVND (reference sequence). CDR3 length: 14 amino acids. The CDR3 sequence is CASSPGQGGYEQYF. CDR3 in DNA: TGTGCCAGTAGTCCGGGACAGGGGGGCTACGAGCAGTACTTC.

In this sample, this clone turned up once. The V and J genes are TRBV9 and TRBJ2-7, with 8 bases matching TRBD1. Germline V gene lookup returns CDR1 SGDLS and CDR2 YYNGEE. J gave up 9 bases and V 4 bases, and 9 bases lay outside the gene matches. The CDR3 length is 13 residues. CDR3 loop: CASSPEGQVGQYF. The CDR3 coding sequence is TGTGCCAGCAGCCCCGAGGGACAGGTCGGGCAGTACTTC.

CDR3 protein: CASSQGGVRDGFLYGYTF. CDR3 coding DNA: TGCGCCAGCAGCCAAGGCGGGGTTAGGGACGGATTCCTCTATGGCTACACCTTC. The V call is TRBV4-1, the J call TRBJ1-2; possibly TRBD1 for D (5 bases). Trimming took 1 base from V and 4 from J, leaving 22 bases between them. This CDR3 comprises 18 residues. The germline V gene encodes CDR1 MGHRA and CDR2 YSYEKL.

V and J are TRBV14 and TRBJ2-3; D gene unclear. This CDR3 comprises 15 residues. CDR1 and CDR2 (germline): SGHDN, FVKESK. V was shortened by 1 base and J by 1 base, with 9 bases between the two germline ends. In DNA form, the CDR3 reads TGTGCCAGCAGCCAAGGCTCGGCGGGCACAGATACGCAGTATTTT. Protein sequence: CASSQGSAGTDTQYF.

V and J are TRBV6-5 and TRBJ2-1; tentatively, D is TRBD2 (6 bases). V shed 5 bases and J shed 10 bases, with 18 bases lying between them. CDR1 and CDR2 (germline): MNHEY, SVGAGI. The CDR3 loop spans 14 amino acids. The CDR3 nucleotides read TGTGCCAGCAGTCTCACGATGATAGGGAGGGAGCAGTTCTTC. Its protein is CASSLTMIGREQFF.

The V call is TRBV6-5, the J call TRBJ2-1, with a tentative D call TRBD1 (5 bases). This CDR3 spans 12 amino acids. Per the germline V gene, CDR1 is MNHEY and CDR2 is SVGAGI. V gave up 4 bases and J gave up 9 bases, with 10 bases separating them. CDR3 in amino acids: CASSLGRTEQFF. Written as DNA, the CDR3 is TGTGCCAGCAGTTTGGGGCGGACTGAGCAGTTCTTC.

The CDR3 here is CASSLEDRDTEAFF. The CDR3 DNA reads TGTGCCAGCAGCTTGGAGGACAGGGACACTGAAGCTTTCTTT. This sequence joins TRBV5-6 and TRBJ1-1; TRBD1 agrees at 8 bases. CDR3 length: 14 residues. Germline CDR1 SGHDT, CDR2 YYEEEE. With 0 bases clipped from V and 3 bases from J, the junction kept 1 base outside the gene matches.

As concerns this clone: The junction and the germline gene differ at one end; a read error may be behind it. The chain combines TRBV7-7 with TRBJ2-7; 8 bases are a match to TRBD2. From germline, CDR1 is SSHAT and CDR2 FNYEAQ (reference sequence). This CDR3 has 15 residues. The CDR3 DNA follows: TGTGCTAGCAGCTTAGAGCGGGGGCCCGCCTACGAGCAGTACTTC. It specifies CASSLERGPAYEQYF.

The chain couples TRBV11-2 to TRBJ1-4; D gene uncertain. This CDR3 comprises 16 residues. V was clipped by 2 bases and J by 2 bases, with 12 bases between them. The germline V gene has CDR1 SGHAT and CDR2 FQNNGV. This CDR3 is CASSLYLRRTNEKLFF. The CDR3 DNA reads as TGTGCCAGCAGCTTATACTTAAGGCGGACTAATGAAAAACTGTTTTTT.

The V and J genes are TRBV10-3 and TRBJ1-2; D not certain. Germline CDR1 and CDR2: ENHRY and SYGVKD. Trimming took 4 bases from V and 4 from J, leaving 10 bases between them. This CDR3 region has 13 residues. CDR3 sequence (DNA): TGTGCCATCAGTGCAGGAGGTGGCTATGGCTACACCTTC. Its translation: CAISAGGGYGYTF.

The CDR3 loop reads CASSQRPGRTGTGELFF. The CDR3 DNA is TGTGCCAGCAGTCAGCGACCCGGGCGAACGGGTACCGGGGAGCTGTTTTTT. The rearrangement uses TRBV5-5 and TRBJ2-2; no definite D call. The CDR3 consists of 17 residues. Trimming left V 5 bases short and J 5 bases short, with 22 bases between. The V gene's germline CDR1 is SGHKS and CDR2 YYEKEE (reference sequence).

This chain uses TRBV6-1 with TRBJ1-1; TRBD1 agrees at 7 bases. J lost 7 bases, V lost 6 bases, and 8 bases had no gene match. CDR3 size: 13 residues. Germline V gene lookup returns CDR1 MNHNS and CDR2 SASEGT. The CDR3 DNA is TGTGCCAGCAGGCCCCCGGGGACAGATGAAGCTTTCTTT. This gives the protein CASRPPGTDEAFF.

The chain combines TRBV27 with TRBJ2-1, with D unresolved. This CDR3 spans 17 amino acids. V dropped 2 bases and J dropped 6 bases, with 20 bases sitting between them. Germline V gene sequence: CDR1 MNHEY, CDR2 SMNVEV (reference sequence). The CDR3 bases are TGTGCCAGCAGTTTACGCCCAACGGCCTCGGGTTTCAATGAGCAGTTCTTC. It is translated as CASSLRPTASGFNEQFF.

The J gene is TRBJ2-1, the V gene TRBV4-3, with 7 positions matching TRBD2. Germline lookup yields CDR1 LGHNA and CDR2 YSLEER. The CDR3 contains 17 residues. V gave up 0 bases and J gave up 7 bases; unmatched junction bases: 12. DNA of the CDR3: TGCGCCAGCAGCCAAGATGGGGAGGCGGGAGTCTGGAATGAGCAGTTCTTC. Translation: CASSQDGEAGVWNEQFF.

The chain carries TRBV7-2 and TRBJ1-2; weak D call: TRBD1 (6 bases). The germline gives CDR1 SGHTA, CDR2 FQGNSA. The V end was cut by 5 bases, the J end by 4 bases, with 14 bases between. This CDR3 is 14 amino acids long. This CDR3 reads CASSGEQGGYGYTF. The CDR3 DNA reads as TGTGCCAGCAGCGGGGAACAGGGAGGCTATGGCTACACCTTC.

The J gene is TRBJ2-5, the V gene TRBV28, with 7 bases that match TRBD2. The DNA end lines up better with TRBJ2-7; the J call may be wrong. The germline V gene encodes CDR1 MDHEN and CDR2 SYDVKM. This CDR3 spans 14 amino acids. DNA of the CDR3: TGTGCCAGCCTACCGGGAGGAGTTGCTTACGAGCAGTACTTC. It translates to CASLPGGVAYEQYF.

The chain is built from TRBV9 and TRBJ2-2; D remains ambiguous. V was cut by 6 bases and J by 1 base, with 7 bases left in between. Germline CDR1 and CDR2: SGDLS and YYNGEE. The CDR3 has 13 residues. CDR3 region: CASNRENTGELFF. The CDR3 region has the DNA TGTGCCAGCAATAGGGAGAACACCGGGGAGCTGTTTTTT.

The chain joins TRBV28 to TRBJ1-2; D may be TRBD1 (5 bases). This CDR3 has 16 amino acids. Trimming cost V 4 bases and J 5 bases, with 20 bases left between them. Germline V gene lookup returns CDR1 MDHEN and CDR2 SYDVKM. CDR3 residues: CASSSTHGAGKYGYTF. The CDR3, as DNA: TGTGCCAGCAGTTCCACCCATGGGGCAGGGAAGTATGGCTACACCTTC.